This T cell receptor (beta chain) was sequenced during a study of vaccination and CD4 T cells after COVID-19. The Oncomine TCR Beta short-read assay was applied to DNA of cultured CD4+ T cells. TCRdb independently ran MiXCR on the PCR reads; one entry per CDR3 protein. The sample includes around 4,800 distinct CDR3 sequences, around 80% of them seen just once. The CDR3 extends over 14 amino acids. V lost 0 bases and J 7 bases, leaving 10 bases between the germline ends. CDR1 and CDR2 (germline): MNHEY, SVGAGI. Comments on this clonotype: Its specificity is not known.

Documented treatment: approximately 11-day PBMC culture with coronavirus spike peptide pools or control peptides (ViraFEST assay). Source material: CD4+ T cells from blood, cultured in vitro. The chain carries TRBV6-5 and TRBJ1-5; D might be TRBD1 (6 bases). This TCR came from a human donor who had recovered from COVID-19. In DNA, the CDR3 is TGTGCCAGCAGTTACTCAGGGGGAAGCCAGCCCCAGCATTTT. Protein product: CASSYSGGSQPQHF.